The rows below give T cell receptor beta chains drawn from one sample of a study of long-term antiretroviral therapy in people with HIV. Sequencing was performed with immunoSEQ multiplex PCR; in TCRdb, only in-frame clones are kept and a portion is missing. The sample has approximately 29,000 clones, about nine tenths seen once. The source was unsorted PBMCs, collected roughly 5 years after starting antiretroviral therapy. The receptor set was obtained from a woman in her thirties or forties with HIV. Each CDR3 is given with its conserved first and last residue. A D gene is named only where the DNA matches it firmly. Size is omitted from some rows. Given values are once, few, many or a class for expanded clones.

>TRBJ2-3|TRBV9|NA|NA
TGTGCCAGCAGCGTAGCTCGGTCGAATACGCAGTATTTT
CASSVARSNTQYF
>TRBJ2-2|TRBV30|NA|NA
TGTGCCTGGTTGCAAGCCGGGGAGCTGTTTTTT
CAWLQAGELFF
>TRBJ1-2|TRBV11-2|NA|NA
TGTGCCAGCAAGAAGTTCCCCGGGTTGAACTATGGCTACACCTTC
CASKKFPGLNYGYTF
>TRBJ2-7|TRBV5-6|TRBD2|NA
TGTGCCAGCAGCTTGAGCGGGGGGGCCGTCTACGAGCAGTACTTC
CASSLSGGAVYEQYF
>TRBJ2-5|TRBV7-9|NA|once
TGTGCCAGCAGCCCCGAGACAGGGCCGGGGGGGTTACAAGAGACCCAGTACTTC
CASSPETGPGGLQETQYF
>TRBJ1-4|TRBV9|NA|NA
TGTGCCAGCAGCGTCGAGGGGGGGTTGGAAGAAAAACTGTTTTTT
CASSVEGGLEEKLFF
>TRBJ1-4|TRBV7-8|TRBD1|NA
TGTGCCAGCAGCTGGCAAGACAGGGCTAATGAAAAACTGTTTTTT
CASSWQDRANEKLFF
>TRBJ2-3|TRBV7-6|TRBD2|NA
TGTGCCAGCAGCTTAAGTCTAGCGGGAGATACAGATACGCAGTATTTT
CASSLSLAGDTDTQYF
>TRBJ2-1|TRBV10-3|NA|NA
TGTGCCATCACTACTAATTACTACAATGAGCAGTTCTTC
CAITTNYYNEQFF
>TRBJ2-7|TRBV2|NA|NA
TGTGCCAGCAGTGACGGGGCCTTCTACGAGCAGTACTTC
CASSDGAFYEQYF
>TRBJ2-1|TRBV7-9|NA|NA
TGTGCCAGCAGCCCCGTGGGTCACAATGAGCAGTTCTTC
CASSPVGHNEQFF
>TRBJ1-2|TRBV6-5|TRBD1|NA
TGTGCCAGCAGTTACTCGAGGACAGGTGTCTATGGCTACACCTTC
CASSYSRTGVYGYTF
>TRBJ2-1|TRBV29-1|NA|NA
TGCAGCGTATCGAGGGACGTCAATGAGCAGTTCTTC
CSVSRDVNEQFF
>TRBJ2-5|TRBV18|TRBD2|once
TGTGCCAGCTCACCACCGTCAAGCGGGGCCCAAGAGACCCAGTACTTC
CASSPPSSGAQETQYF
>TRBJ1-1|TRBV27|TRBD1|once
TGTGCCAGCAGTCCCGGGACAGCGAACACTGAAGCTTTCTTT
CASSPGTANTEAFF
>TRBJ2-6|TRBV30|NA|once
TGTGCCTGGAGTTGGGGCTCTGGGGCCAACGTCCTGACTTTC
CAWSWGSGANVLTF
>TRBJ1-1|TRBV5-1|NA|NA
TGCGCCAGCAGCTCAGGACAGAGTTACACTGAAGCTTTCTTT
CASSSGQSYTEAFF
>TRBJ1-2|TRBV5-5|NA|NA
TGTGCCAGCAGCTTGGGGGAAAACTATGGCTACACCTTC
CASSLGENYGYTF
>TRBJ1-5|TRBV6-6|NA|NA
TGTGCCAGCAAGGACAGCGCCCAGCCCCAGCATTTT
CASKDSAQPQHF
>TRBJ2-3|TRBV11-3|TRBD1|NA
TGTGCCAGCAGCCCTGACAGGGGGGGCACAGATACGCAGTATTTT
CASSPDRGGTDTQYF
>TRBJ1-1|TRBV29-1|TRBD1|once
TGCAGCGTGGAAAACAGGGGGCGGAACACTGAAGCTTTCTTT
CSVENRGRNTEAFF
>TRBJ2-3|TRBV9|TRBD2|NA
TGTGCCAGCAGCGTATATCCTAGCGGGAGGGCCCCAGCAGATACGCAGTATTTT
CASSVYPSGRAPADTQYF
>TRBJ2-7|TRBV11-3|NA|NA
TGTGCCAGCAGCCCTCACCCCGGGCAGACCTACGAGCAGTACTTC
CASSPHPGQTYEQYF
>TRBJ1-1|TRBV7-9|NA|NA
TGTGCCAGCAGCGTCGATGAGGGGAGGAGTGACACTGAAGCTTTCTTT
CASSVDEGRSDTEAFF
>TRBJ1-1|TRBV9|NA|NA
TGTGCCAGCAGCGTAGAGCCGTTGACTGAAGCTTTCTTT
CASSVEPLTEAFF
>TRBJ1-2|TRBV19|NA|NA
TGTGCCAGTTCGGGCCAAGTTAACTATGGCTACACCTTC
CASSGQVNYGYTF
>TRBJ2-3|TRBV10-3|NA|NA
TGTGCCATCAGTGAGCCAACCTTAAGGACGGATACGCAGTATTTT
CAISEPTLRTDTQYF
>TRBJ1-1|TRBV6-1|TRBD1|NA
TGTGCCAGCAGTGAAAAGGGGGCGAACACTGAAGCTTTCTTT
CASSEKGANTEAFF
>TRBJ2-2|TRBV19|TRBD1|NA
TGTGCCAGTAGCCGACAGGGGGCAGGAACCGGGGAGCTGTTTTTT
CASSRQGAGTGELFF
>TRBJ2-3|TRBV11-2|NA|NA
TGTGCCAGCAGCTTAGTCGCAGTTGGAGATACGCAGTATTTT
CASSLVAVGDTQYF
>TRBJ1-3|TRBV6-1|NA|NA
TGTGCCAGCAGTGAGTTCGTGGGCGGCTCTGGAAACACCATATATTTT
CASSEFVGGSGNTIYF
>TRBJ2-7|TRBV11-2|TRBD1|NA
TGTGCCAGCACCGGGACAGGGAACTACGAGCAGTACTTC
CASTGTGNYEQYF
>TRBJ2-2|TRBV13|NA|NA
TGTGCCAGCAGCTCGAGACCTACCGGGGAGCTGTTTTTT
CASSSRPTGELFF
>TRBJ2-2|TRBV6-1|NA|few
TGTGCCAGCACGAGCGGAACGACGGGCACCGGGGAGCTGTTTTTT
CASTSGTTGTGELFF
>TRBJ2-7|TRBV15|NA|NA
TGTGCCACCAGCAGAGATAGAATTTCTTCCCACGAGCAGTACTTC
CATSRDRISSHEQYF
>TRBJ2-1|TRBV29-1|NA|NA
TGCAGCGTTGAGCCAGTTGACGGCTATGAGCAGTTCTTC
CSVEPVDGYEQFF
>TRBJ1-3|TRBV27|NA|NA
TGTGCCCCCAACGGGAACACCATATATTTT
CAPNGNTIYF
>TRBJ2-5|TRBV12-5|TRBD2|NA
TGTGCTAGTGGTTTGGTTAGCGGGAGAGGAGAGACCCAGTACTTC
CASGLVSGRGETQYF
>TRBJ1-2|TRBV6-6|TRBD1|NA
TGTGCCAGCAGCCCCTCCACAGGGGTCTATGGCTACACCTTC
CASSPSTGVYGYTF
>TRBJ1-1|TRBV15|NA|NA
TGTGCCACCAGCAGAGCCGGAAGGGCTGAAGCTTTCTTT
CATSRAGRAEAFF
>TRBJ2-7|TRBV7-9|NA|once
TGTGCCAGCAGCTTATCAGGGGTTCTTTACGAGCAGTACTTC
CASSLSGVLYEQYF
>TRBJ1-4|TRBV6-1|TRBD1|NA
TGTGCCAGCAGGACAGGGGGTGAAAAACTGTTTTTT
CASRTGGEKLFF
>TRBJ2-5|TRBV29-1|TRBD2|NA
TGCAGCGTGTCGGGAGGGGGGGAGACCCAGTACTTC
CSVSGGGETQYF
>TRBJ2-7|TRBV11-3|TRBD2|NA
TGTGCCAGCAGCTCCCGGGGGGGGCTATTCTACGAGCAGTACTTC
CASSSRGGLFYEQYF
>TRBJ2-2|TRBV5-1|NA|NA
TGCGCCAGCAGCTTGAGACAGGTCGCTACCGGGGAGCTGTTTTTT
CASSLRQVATGELFF
>TRBJ1-1|TRBV6-5|NA|NA
TGTGCCAGCAGTTCACAAAACACTGAAGCTTTCTTT
CASSSQNTEAFF